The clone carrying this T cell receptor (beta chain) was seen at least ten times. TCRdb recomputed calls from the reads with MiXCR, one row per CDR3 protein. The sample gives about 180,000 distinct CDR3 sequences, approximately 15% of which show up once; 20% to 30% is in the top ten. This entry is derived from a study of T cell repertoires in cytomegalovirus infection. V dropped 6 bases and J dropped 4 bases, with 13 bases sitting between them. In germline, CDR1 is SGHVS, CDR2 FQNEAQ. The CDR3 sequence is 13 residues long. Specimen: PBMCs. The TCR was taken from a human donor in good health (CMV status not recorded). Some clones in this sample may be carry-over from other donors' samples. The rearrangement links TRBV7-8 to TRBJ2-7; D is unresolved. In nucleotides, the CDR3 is TGTGCCAGCAGGGTTGCCATCAAATACGAGCAGTACTTC. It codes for CASRVAIKYEQYF. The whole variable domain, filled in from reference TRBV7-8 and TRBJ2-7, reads GAGVSQSPRYKVAKRGQDVALRCDPISGHVSLFWYQQALGQGPEFLTYFQNEAQLDKSGLPSDRFFAERPEGSVSTLKIQRTQQEDSAVYLCASRVAIKYEQYFGPGTRLTVT.